Shown below are 2 T cell receptor beta chains from a single sample sequenced in a study of blood T cell repertoires in COVID-19 (dated by TCRdb to the early 2020s). Receptor amplification or capture employed the immunoSEQ multiplex PCR assay. In TCRdb, the immuneACCESS table is reduced to in-frame sequences with V and J assigned. These tables do not hold every clone; where another copy was compared, an unresolved V gene accounts for under half, and the others remain unexplained. This sample has some 270,000 clones in its table, and approximately 85% of those were observed once. The ten top clones hold 9.5% to 11% of the sample. Input material: peripheral blood. All receptors derive from a woman between 65 and 79 years old with acute or convalescent COVID-19.

The chain couples TRBV20-1 to TRBJ2-2; perhaps TRBD1 as D (5 bases). V lost 4 bases to trimming and J lost 3 bases, with 12 bases between them. Per the germline V gene, CDR1 is DFQATT and CDR2 is SNEGSKA (reference sequence). CDR3 size: 14 residues. CDR3 loop: CSATDSSYTGELFF. CDR3 in DNA: TGCAGTGCTACTGACAGTTCCTACACCGGGGAGCTGTTTTTT.

With regard to this clone: Other DNA sequences in the same sample also yield this CDR3. This chain uses TRBV12-3 or TRBV12-4 with TRBJ1-1; D gene uncertain. Between the trimmed V and J ends, which lost 3 bases and 2 bases, there was a span of 7 bases. There are 13 residues in the CDR3. DNA of the CDR3: TGTGCCAGCAGTTTGAGGGAAAACACTGAAGCTTTCTTT. Encoded protein: CASSLRENTEAFF.